These 23 T cell receptor beta chains were sequenced from one sample in a study of blood T cell repertoires in COVID-19. TCRdb's table, derived via immunoSEQ multiplex PCR, lists solely in-frame clones and lacks some. The table records roughly 170,000 clones, over 75% of them present only once. Input material: peripheral blood. Receptors originate from a woman in her 70s with acute or convalescent COVID-19.

This clone showed up just once. The rearrangement joins TRBV29-1 to TRBJ2-5, with 12 bases lining up with TRBD2. V shed 7 bases, J shed 3 bases, and the junction held 3 bases outside the gene matches. The germline V gene has CDR1 SQVTM and CDR2 ANQGSEA. The CDR3 extends over 13 amino acids. The CDR3 DNA reads TGCAGCGGTAGACTAGCGGGAGAAGAGACCCAGTACTTC. Translation: CSGRLAGEETQYF.

This chain links TRBV19 with TRBJ1-1, with 7 positions matching TRBD1. Germline CDR1 is LNHDA and CDR2 is SQIVND (reference sequence). V gave up 9 bases and J gave up 7 bases; unmatched junction bases: 17. The length of the CDR3 is 15 residues. Here the CDR3 reads CASRAGGLQGHEAFF. Here the CDR3 DNA reads TGTGCCAGCCGCGCAGGGGGATTACAGGGCCATGAAGCTTTCTTT.

V is TRBV7-2 and J is TRBJ2-1, with D perhaps TRBD2 (6 bases). Germline loops: CDR1 SGHTA, CDR2 FQGNSA. V was trimmed by 6 bases and J by 5 bases, leaving 11 bases between them. The CDR3 consists of 13 residues. The CDR3 DNA reads TGTGCCAGCAGTCCGGGACTCCACAATGAGCAGTTCTTC. Translated: CASSPGLHNEQFF.

This chain's CDR3 is CAWRRGRSEAFF. CDR3 nucleotides: TGTGCCTGGAGGAGGGGGCGATCTGAAGCTTTCTTT. The genes are TRBV30 and TRBJ1-1; 7 nucleotides match TRBD1. Per the germline V gene, CDR1 is GTSNPN and CDR2 is SVGIG (reference sequence). Germline trimming cut 3 bases from V and 6 bases from J; bases unmatched to any gene: 4. The CDR3 consists of 12 residues.

The chain is built from TRBV6-6 and TRBJ2-3; a possible D gene is TRBD2 (5 bases). V lost 3 bases to trimming and J lost 10 bases, with 20 bases between them. Per the germline V gene, CDR1 is MNHNY and CDR2 is SVGAGI (reference sequence). CDR3 length: 15 amino acids. In DNA, the CDR3 is TGTGCCAGCAGTTATACTAGTGAAAACGCCGACGCGCAGTATTTT. Translation gives CASSYTSENADAQYF.

The chain joins TRBV19 to TRBJ2-2, with D possibly TRBD1 on 5 matching bases. In germline, CDR1 is LNHDA, CDR2 SQIVND (reference sequence). The CDR3 totals 13 residues. Trimming removed 4 bases at V and 5 bases at J, with 8 bases between. In DNA form, the CDR3 reads TGTGCCAGTAGTACCCAGGGTACCGGGGAGCTGTTTTTT. This codes for CASSTQGTGELFF.

The chain recombines TRBV2 with TRBJ2-1, with D possibly being TRBD1 (6 bases). V shed 6 bases and J shed 7 bases, with 16 bases lying between them. This CDR3 is built from 14 residues. Germline-derived CDR1 and CDR2 are SNHLY and FYNNEI. The CDR3 nucleotides are TGTGCCAGCAGCGGAGGTTTTAGGGGGAATGAGCAGTTCTTC. Protein: CASSGGFRGNEQFF. Complete variable domain (other parts from reference TRBV2 and TRBJ2-1): EPEVTQTPSHQVTQMGQEVILRCVPISNHLYFYWYRQILGQKVEFLVSFYNNEISEKSEIFDDQFSVERPDGSNFTLKIRSTKLEDSAMYFCASSGGFRGNEQFFGPGTRLTVL.

The rearrangement uses TRBV5-4 and TRBJ2-5, with D unresolved. CDR3 length equals 14 residues. V was pared by 1 base and J by 3 bases, with 10 bases between. Germline loops: CDR1 SGHNT, CDR2 YYREEE (reference sequence). The CDR3 DNA reads TGTGCCAGCAGCTTGCACTCCCCCAAAGAGACCCAGTACTTC. This sequence encodes CASSLHSPKETQYF.

The chain recombines TRBV7-2 with TRBJ2-1, with 9 positions matching TRBD1. The CDR3 covers 17 residues. Per germline, CDR1 SGHTA and CDR2 FQGNSA. After removal of 5 bases from V and 8 bases from J, the junction contained 16 bases not matched to a gene. The CDR3 sequence is CASSLIMGQGFLDEQFF. In DNA, the CDR3 is TGTGCCAGCAGCCTGATTATGGGACAGGGATTCCTCGATGAGCAGTTCTTC.

The V call is TRBV3-1 (or the pseudogene TRBV3-2), the J call TRBJ1-1; 10 nucleotides agree with TRBD1. Looked up from germline, CDR1 is LGHDT and CDR2 is YNNKEL (reference sequence). This CDR3 spans 16 amino acids. V dropped 1 base and J dropped 10; count of bases not matched to a gene: 12. In DNA, the CDR3 is TGTGCCAGCAGCCAAGTCGGTTTCGGGACAGGGGTCCCAGCTTTCTTT. It yields the protein CASSQVGFGTGVPAFF.

The rearrangement links TRBV9 to TRBJ2-2; 10 bases align to TRBD2. The CDR3 has 18 residues. Germline CDR1 and CDR2: SGDLS and YYNGEE. J lost 1 base, V lost 6 bases, and 12 bases had no gene match. CDR3 sequence reads: CASTPSGSVIENTGELFF. CDR3 DNA sequence: TGTGCCAGCACCCCTAGCGGGAGCGTAATTGAGAACACCGGGGAGCTGTTTTTT. The complete variable domain, with remaining parts taken from reference TRBV9 and TRBJ2-2, reads DSGVTQTPKHLITATGQRVTLRCSPRSGDLSVYWYQQSLDQGLQFLIQYYNGEERAKGNILERFSAQQFPDLHSELNLSSLELGDSALYFCASTPSGSVIENTGELFFGEGSRLTVL.

The chain has TRBV5-4 and TRBJ2-1, with D unclear. Germline CDR1 reads SGHNT; CDR2 reads YYREEE (reference sequence). V shed 0 bases and J shed 4 bases, with 14 bases lying between them. CDR3 length equals 16 residues. The DNA for the CDR3 is TGTGCCAGCAGCTTGGGCGGTGTCACCGAGTACAATGAGCAGTTCTTC. This translates into CASSLGGVTEYNEQFF.

The chain carries TRBV5-1 and TRBJ2-5; TRBD2 agrees at 10 bases. Germline CDR1 and CDR2: SGHRS and YFSETQ. This CDR3 has 18 residues. V shed 1 base, J shed 7 bases, and the junction held 16 bases outside the gene matches. The CDR3 region is CASSLSHLRASGSSTQYF. CDR3 coding DNA: TGCGCCAGCAGCTTGAGTCACTTAAGGGCTAGCGGGAGCTCGACCCAGTACTTC.

The gene calls are TRBV28 and TRBJ1-2; tentatively, D is TRBD1 (6 bases). Between the trimmed V and J ends, which lost 3 bases and 0 bases, there was a span of 8 bases. There are 14 residues in the CDR3. Per germline, CDR1 MDHEN and CDR2 SYDVKM. The CDR3 is CASSFNRANYGYTF. The CDR3 DNA reads as TGTGCCAGCAGTTTCAACAGGGCTAACTATGGCTACACCTTC.

V usage is TRBV19 and J usage is TRBJ2-7, with 7 positions matching TRBD2. The CDR3 contains 13 residues. CDR1 LNHDA and CDR2 SQIVND come from the germline V gene (reference sequence). V dropped 1 base and J dropped 4; count of bases not matched to a gene: 1. The CDR3 loop reads CASSIGREYEQYF. The CDR3 region has the DNA TGTGCCAGTAGTATAGGGCGGGAGTACGAGCAGTACTTC.

This chain uses TRBV28 with TRBJ1-1; 7 bases fit TRBD1. From germline, CDR1 is MDHEN and CDR2 SYDVKM. The CDR3 extends over 14 amino acids. The V segment lost 7 bases and the J segment 4 bases; nucleotides outside the gene matches: 9. The CDR3 protein is CASTGRQGATEAFF. The CDR3, as DNA: TGTGCCAGCACCGGTCGACAGGGCGCCACTGAAGCTTTCTTT.

This clone appeared a single time. The gene calls are TRBV3-1 (or the pseudogene TRBV3-2) and TRBJ2-5; D not resolved. V was shortened by 3 bases and J by 7 bases, with 9 bases between the two germline ends. Germline values: CDR1 LGHDT, CDR2 YNNKEL (reference sequence). The CDR3 loop spans 12 amino acids. CDR3 loop: CASSQADATQYF. For the CDR3, the DNA is TGTGCCAGCAGCCAGGCGGATGCGACCCAGTACTTC.

This rearrangement joins TRBV6-5 to TRBJ2-3, with a possible D match to TRBD2 (5 bases). Germline assignment: CDR1 MNHEY and CDR2 SVGAGI. This CDR3 has 13 residues. Trimming took 8 bases from V and 1 from J, leaving 10 bases between them. The CDR3 reads CASREGGTDTQYF. The DNA of the CDR3 is TGTGCCAGCCGAGAGGGCGGCACAGATACGCAGTATTTT.

This clone was found a few times. The V and J genes are TRBV4-1 and TRBJ2-1; 11 nucleotides line up with TRBD2. CDR1 and CDR2 (germline): MGHRA, YSYEKL. The V and J ends lost 4 bases and 5 bases, in that order; junction bases with no gene match: 7. The CDR3 contains 16 residues. This CDR3 reads CASSRSGTSGNNEQFF. CDR3 coding DNA: TGCGCCAGCAGCCGCTCCGGGACTAGCGGTAACAATGAGCAGTTCTTC.

V usage is TRBV15 and J usage is TRBJ1-6; weak D call: TRBD1 (5 bases). There are 15 residues in the CDR3. The germline CDR1 and CDR2 sequences are LNHNV and YYDKDF (reference sequence). The V end was cut by 11 bases, the J end by 6 bases, with 20 bases between. The CDR3 here is CASSARTNPNSPLHF. CDR3 bases: TGTGCCTCTAGCGCGAGGACAAACCCTAATTCACCCCTCCACTTT.

V and J are TRBV11-1 and TRBJ2-7; TRBD2 is a possible D gene (5 bases). V dropped 4 bases and J dropped 3 bases, with 10 bases sitting between them. This CDR3 region has 13 residues. CDR1 SGHAT and CDR2 FQDESV come from the germline V gene (reference sequence). The CDR3, as DNA: TGTGCCAGCAGCTCCGGGGAGTACTACGAGCAGTACTTC. This codes for CASSSGEYYEQYF.

The V gene is TRBV30, the J gene TRBJ2-1; D is undetermined. The germline V gene has CDR1 GTSNPN and CDR2 SVGIG (reference sequence). CDR3 length: 12 residues. Trimming stripped 0 bases from V and 10 bases from J, with 10 bases between. The CDR3 sequence is CAWSVVEREQFF. CDR3 DNA sequence: TGTGCCTGGAGTGTGGTTGAGCGCGAGCAGTTCTTC.

The V call is TRBV6-1, the J call TRBJ1-1, with no clear D. This CDR3 region has 13 residues. Germline-derived CDR1 and CDR2 are MNHNS and SASEGT. V was pared by 1 base and J by 8 bases, with 11 bases between. CDR3 residues: CASSEVFNGEAFF. DNA of the CDR3: TGTGCCAGCAGTGAAGTCTTTAACGGGGAAGCTTTCTTT.